These 21 T cell receptor beta chains share one sample of origin, sequenced in a study of T cell clones after liver transplantation. The data were produced by immunoSEQ multiplex PCR, yet TCRdb's version contains in-frame clones alone and is incomplete. The sample consists of about 25,000 clones, 55% to 75% of them appearing once. The sample in question was CD4+ T cells from blood, obtained before liver transplant. These receptors were collected from a human donor who received a liver transplant.

CDR3 protein: CASSLVGGISGETQYF. CDR3 nucleotides: TGTGCCAGCAGCTTAGTTGGCGGGATAAGTGGGGAGACCCAGTACTTC. This chain connects TRBV11-2 to TRBJ2-5, with D maybe TRBD2 (6 bases). This CDR3 is 16 amino acids long. The ends were cut back, 1 base at V and 5 bases at J, with 17 bases in the middle. Germline loops: CDR1 SGHAT, CDR2 FQNNGV.

This clone showed up just once. The chain recombines TRBV7-8 with TRBJ2-2, with D possibly being TRBD2 (5 bases). V shed 6 bases and J shed 5 bases, with 25 bases lying between them. Germline CDR1 SGHVS, CDR2 FQNEAQ. The CDR3 sequence is 18 residues long. As DNA, the CDR3 is TGTGCCAGCAGGCCACCCAAGAGGGCCGACCTTCGGACCGGGGAGCTGTTTTTT. This sequence encodes CASRPPKRADLRTGELFF.

This clone was detected only a few times. The chain links TRBV2 to TRBJ1-1; no clear D gene. CDR1 SNHLY and CDR2 FYNNEI come from the germline V gene. This CDR3 has 13 amino acids. V gave up 3 bases and J gave up 4 bases, with 9 bases separating them. CDR3 sequence: CASSDRQLTEAFF. The CDR3 region has the DNA TGTGCCAGCAGTGACCGACAACTCACTGAAGCTTTCTTT.

This chain links TRBV19 with TRBJ1-1; 8 bases are shared with TRBD1. Per the germline V gene, CDR1 is LNHDA and CDR2 is SQIVND (reference sequence). Trimming took 6 bases from V and 1 from J; bases not matched to a gene: 4. The CDR3 runs to 14 residues. The CDR3 DNA reads as TGTGCCAGTAGCCACAGGGGGGCGAACACTGAAGCTTTCTTT. As protein: CASSHRGANTEAFF.

The V and J genes are TRBV5-1 and TRBJ2-3; TRBD2 aligns across 8 bases. The V gene's germline CDR1 is SGHRS and CDR2 YFSETQ. The CDR3 has 16 residues. V lost 1 base, J lost 0 bases, and 4 bases stayed unmatched. This CDR3 reads CASSLRSGGSTDTQYF. CDR3 in DNA: TGCGCCAGCAGCTTGAGGTCGGGGGGGAGCACAGATACGCAGTATTTT.

This clone showed up just once. The genes are TRBV6-1 and TRBJ2-7; 7 bases agree with TRBD1. The V gene end was trimmed by 6 bases and the J gene end by 4 bases; junction bases not matched to a gene: 12. Looked up from germline, CDR1 is MNHNS and CDR2 is SASEGT. The CDR3 extends over 15 amino acids. Here the CDR3 reads CASRGTGTVNYEQYF. CDR3 in DNA: TGTGCCAGCAGGGGAACCGGGACAGTGAATTACGAGCAGTACTTC.

This clone was observed a few times. The chain combines TRBV5-1 with TRBJ1-4; D not certain. Germline values: CDR1 SGHRS, CDR2 YFSETQ. CDR3 length: 15 amino acids. Trimming took off 3 bases at V and 0 bases at J, with 9 bases between the two ends. CDR3 coding DNA: TGCGCCAGCAGCTCAGGACTGACAACTAATGAAAAACTGTTTTTT. Its translation: CASSSGLTTNEKLFF.

The chain uses TRBV28 and TRBJ1-6; D gene unclear. V lost 3 bases to trimming and J lost 10 bases, with 16 bases between them. The length of the CDR3 is 15 residues. Germline V CDR1 and CDR2: MDHEN, SYDVKM. In DNA, the CDR3 is TGTGCCAGCAGTTTCTCTCGTACCTTTTCCTCACCCCTCCACTTT. It encodes CASSFSRTFSSPLHF.

The chain couples TRBV19 to TRBJ1-1; possible D gene TRBD1, 6 bases. CDR3 size: 14 residues. CDR1 is LNHDA, CDR2 SQIVND, per germline (reference sequence). V was pared by 5 bases and J by 11 bases, with 21 bases between. CDR3 residues: CASSSSKQGVGAFF. As DNA, the CDR3 is TGTGCCAGTAGTTCTTCGAAACAGGGAGTAGGCGCTTTCTTT.

J is TRBJ1-5 and V is TRBV18; perhaps TRBD1 as D (6 bases). CDR3 length: 14 residues. Per germline, CDR1 KGHSH and CDR2 LQKENI. The ends were cut back, 6 bases at V and 2 bases at J, with 11 bases in the middle. The CDR3 sequence is CASSPGDGNQPQHF. CDR3 bases: TGTGCCAGCTCCCCAGGGGATGGCAATCAGCCCCAGCATTTT.

The chain joins TRBV11-3 to TRBJ2-5; 8 bases are a match to TRBD2. The CDR3 loop spans 14 amino acids. Trimming cost V 1 base and J 5 bases; bases outside gene matches: 3. The germline V gene has CDR1 SGHNT and CDR2 YENEEA. CDR3 amino acids: CASSLGTSLETQYF. CDR3 in DNA: TGTGCCAGCAGCTTAGGGACTAGCTTGGAGACCCAGTACTTC.

This chain uses TRBV29-1 with TRBJ2-7, with D possibly TRBD2 on 5 matching bases. This CDR3 is built from 12 residues. The V end was cut by 6 bases, the J end by 7 bases, with 16 bases between. CDR1 is SQVTM, CDR2 ANQGSEA, per germline. The CDR3 region is CSVPSGLWEQYV. Here the CDR3 DNA reads TGCAGCGTCCCCTCGGGGTTGTGGGAGCAGTACGTC.

With regard to this clone: One end of the junction varies from germline; a read error may be responsible. The CDR3 reads CASSLSVGGRETQYF. CDR3 DNA sequence: TGTGCTAGCAGCTTAAGCGTAGGCGGTAGGGAGACCCAGTACTTC. V is TRBV7-7 and J is TRBJ2-5; D unresolved. The germline V gene has CDR1 SSHAT and CDR2 FNYEAQ (reference sequence). CDR3 length: 15 residues.

The chain recombines TRBV5-1 with TRBJ2-7; D is unclear. Deletions cut 0 bases from V and 1 base from J, with 5 bases between. CDR1 is SGHRS and CDR2 is YFSETQ in the germline V gene. The CDR3 is made up of 13 amino acids. The CDR3: CASSLEASYEQYF. The CDR3 DNA reads TGCGCCAGCAGCTTGGAAGCGTCCTACGAGCAGTACTTC.

The chain has TRBV19 and TRBJ2-7; TRBD1 or TRBD2 may be the D gene (5 bases each). The V and J ends lost 5 bases and 6 bases respectively, with 20 bases between them. The CDR3 runs to 15 residues. In germline, CDR1 is LNHDA, CDR2 SQIVND (reference sequence). This chain's CDR3 is CASSYGSSTGREQYF. In DNA, the CDR3 is TGTGCCAGTAGTTATGGCTCTAGCACAGGTCGCGAGCAGTACTTC.

The table lists this clone with a count of one. The chain has TRBV11-1 and TRBJ2-3; 9 bases agree with TRBD2. The CDR3 has 15 amino acids. The germline CDR1 and CDR2 sequences are SGHAT and FQDESV (reference sequence). V shed 1 base, J shed 5 bases, and the junction held 4 bases outside the gene matches. This CDR3 is CASSLGRGGGDTQYF. The CDR3 coding sequence is TGTGCCAGCAGCTTAGGGCGGGGGGGCGGAGATACGCAGTATTTT.

The chain is built from TRBV19 and TRBJ1-2; 7 bases match TRBD1. This CDR3 contains 15 residues. Losses at the gene ends were 2 bases for V and 7 bases for J; bases not matched to a gene: 10. Germline assignment: CDR1 LNHDA and CDR2 SQIVND (reference sequence). This CDR3 is CASSIQGTATVGYTF. The CDR3 DNA follows: TGTGCCAGTAGTATACAGGGGACAGCTACCGTTGGCTACACCTTC.

The chain uses TRBV11-2 and TRBJ2-5; D perhaps matches TRBD1 (6 bases). V was shortened by 1 base and J by 5 bases, with 11 bases between the two germline ends. Germline CDR1 and CDR2: SGHAT and FQNNGV. CDR3 size: 14 residues. The CDR3 reads CASSLGGGWETQYF. CDR3 DNA sequence: TGTGCCAGCAGCTTAGGTGGGGGCTGGGAGACCCAGTACTTC.

The CDR3 sequence: CASSPSLSPSPLHF. In DNA, the CDR3 is TGTGCCAGCAGCCCTTCACTTTCCCCTTCACCCCTCCACTTT. The chain employs TRBV7-2 and TRBJ1-6; D uncertain. V was clipped by 5 bases and J by 9 bases, with 14 bases between them. CDR3 size: 14 residues. Per germline, CDR1 SGHTA and CDR2 FQGNSA.

The V call is TRBV7-9, the J call TRBJ2-3; D is perhaps TRBD2 (6 bases). Germline CDR1 SEHNR, CDR2 FQNEAQ (reference sequence). The CDR3 consists of 16 residues. V lost 0 bases, J lost 2 bases, and 12 bases lay in between. The CDR3 spells CASSLALAGITDTQYF. CDR3 bases: TGTGCCAGCAGCTTAGCGCTGGCGGGAATCACAGATACGCAGTATTTT.

The rearrangement uses TRBV6-6 and TRBJ1-1; D not certain. V lost 0 bases and J lost 4, with 12 bases in between. Germline lookup yields CDR1 MNHNY and CDR2 SVGAGI (reference sequence). The CDR3 length is 15 residues. CDR3 nucleotides: TGTGCCAGCAGTTACTCGAAGGCGGGAAGCACTGAAGCTTTCTTT. Residues: CASSYSKAGSTEAFF.